This T cell receptor (beta chain) was retrieved from a study of cytotoxic CD8 clonotypes in ibrutinib-treated CLL. Using immunoSEQ multiplex PCR, the repertoire was profiled, and TCRdb retains in-frame clones only, with some absent. This table has about 200,000 clones, roughly 65% appearing once. Trimming left V 1 base short and J 7 bases short, with 14 bases between. Germline V lookup: CDR1 SNHLY, CDR2 FYNNEI. The CDR3 consists of 15 residues. The V and J genes are TRBV2 and TRBJ2-1, with a weak D call TRBD2 (5 bases). This specimen was PBMCs, taken after 12 months of ibrutinib treatment. The receptor's source is a human donor with chronic lymphocytic leukemia. The CDR3 bases are TGTGCCAGCAGTGAAGACGCTACGCCGGGGAATGAGCAGTTCTTC. This translates into CASSEDATPGNEQFF. Combining the CDR3 with reference TRBV2 and TRBJ2-1 gives the whole variable domain EPEVTQTPSHQVTQMGQEVILRCVPISNHLYFYWYRQILGQKVEFLVSFYNNEISEKSEIFDDQFSVERPDGSNFTLKIRSTKLEDSAMYFCASSEDATPGNEQFFGPGTRLTVL.